This TCR beta chain was captured in a study of early T cells in non-severe SARS-CoV-2 infection. For the study at large: Sequenced material consisted of bulk RNA (from unsorted whole blood), and chains were unpaired. Regarding the study as a whole: CD4 and private specificities were missed by VDJdb matching, which favored anti-spike CD8 responses.

Attachment of unique molecular identifiers to individual cDNA molecules was performed. MiXCR, run by TCRdb on the 5' RACE reads, gives a single entry per CDR3 protein. Of roughly 99,000 distinct CDR3 sequences in the sample, roughly 10% were seen once. CDR3 length: 12 residues. CDR1 is MDHEN and CDR2 is SYDVKM in the germline V gene. Trimming pared 11 bases from V and 0 bases from J, leaving 10 bases between. The table lists this clonotype with a few counts. Its specificity is unknown. V is TRBV28 and J is TRBJ1-2; no clear D. Sequenced sample: whole blood. The TCR was taken from an adult who was a healthcare worker with PCR-confirmed SARS-CoV-2 infection or an uninfected control (not recorded which). This CDR3 is CAAFWTNYGYTF. The CDR3 nucleotides read TGTGCCGCCTTCTGGACTAACTATGGCTACACCTTC.